This passage covers 5 T cell receptor beta chains from one sample sequenced in a study of blood T cells in healthy people across ages. A J-beta primer mix and a sample-barcoded 5' primer were used in a second PCR of about 7 to 12 cycles. A single record per CDR3 protein comes from TCRdb applying MiXCR to the 5' RACE reads. The sample lists 1.4 million to 1.5 million distinct CDR3 sequences; roughly 45% were seen once. Sequenced material: blood. These receptors came from a woman under 30 in good health.

This clonotype came up a few times. This chain uses TRBV4-2 with TRBJ1-2; no clear D gene. This CDR3 has 13 amino acids. Trimming took 3 bases from V and 7 from J, leaving 12 bases between them. The germline gives CDR1 LGHNA, CDR2 YNFKEQ. CDR3 in DNA: TGTGCCAGCAGCCAGACGGACCTCGTTGGCTACACCTTC. It translates to CASSQTDLVGYTF.

The V gene is TRBV9, the J gene TRBJ2-3; 10 bases are a match to TRBD1. Germline-derived CDR1 and CDR2 are SGDLS and YYNGEE. J was trimmed by 3 bases and V by 5 bases; bases with no gene match: 9. The CDR3 spans 16 residues. CDR3 amino acids: CASSDPGQGLTDTQYF. The CDR3 nucleotides are TGTGCCAGCAGTGACCCGGGACAGGGGTTAACAGATACGCAGTATTTT.

The V gene is TRBV2, the J gene TRBJ2-7; unclear D gene. The germline V gene encodes CDR1 SNHLY and CDR2 FYNNEI. V was shortened by 3 bases and J by 0 bases, with 9 bases between the two germline ends. The CDR3 covers 14 residues. The CDR3 region is CASSDGYGSYEQYF. CDR3 coding DNA: TGTGCCAGCAGTGATGGGTACGGCTCCTACGAGCAGTACTTC. The whole variable domain, remainder taken from reference TRBV2 and TRBJ2-7, is EPEVTQTPSHQVTQMGQEVILRCVPISNHLYFYWYRQILGQKVEFLVSFYNNEISEKSEIFDDQFSVERPDGSNFTLKIRSTKLEDSAMYFCASSDGYGSYEQYFGPGTRLTVT.

The chain is built from TRBV10-3 and TRBJ2-2, with 9 bases that match TRBD1. Trimming removed 4 bases from V and 3 bases from J; junction bases left unmatched: 9. The CDR3 extends over 17 amino acids. In germline, CDR1 is ENHRY, CDR2 SYGVKD. CDR3 in DNA: TGTGCCATCAGTGTGAGTAGGGGACAGGGCCACACCGGGGAGCTGTTTTTT. Residues: CAISVSRGQGHTGELFF.

This clonotype was recorded a few times. The CDR3 DNA sequence: TGCAGTGCTAGAGATCACAACACAGACCCCCGTGGGGCAGATACGCAGTATTTT. Its protein is CSARDHNTDPRGADTQYF. The rearrangement uses TRBV20-1 and TRBJ2-3; D is unresolved. Per the germline V gene, CDR1 is DFQATT and CDR2 is SNEGSKA (reference sequence). The V end lost 0 bases, the J end lost 4 bases, and 23 bases lay between the germline ends. This CDR3 has 18 residues.